The 2 T cell receptor beta chains reported below all come from one sample, sequenced in a study of blood T cell repertoires in COVID-19. The table came from immunoSEQ multiplex PCR; TCRdb's copy has only in-frame clones and leaves some out. Among 60,000 to 70,000 clones, 88% were seen once, and the ten largest hold roughly a tenth. The sequencing sample was made of PBMCs or T cells enriched from blood (not recorded which). These receptors came from a woman aged 40 to 50 who had recovered from COVID-19.

The chain joins TRBV11-3 to TRBJ1-1; D uncertain. The germline CDR1 and CDR2 sequences are SGHNT and YENEEA. Trimming stripped 5 bases from V and 0 bases from J, with 10 bases between. The CDR3 has 14 residues. This chain's CDR3 is CASSVLSMNTEAFF. Written as DNA, the CDR3 is TGTGCCAGCAGCGTACTTTCTATGAACACTGAAGCTTTCTTT.

This clone was recorded only once. The rearrangement links TRBV25-1 to TRBJ2-3, with a possible D match to TRBD2 (5 bases). CDR3 size: 15 residues. CDR1 is MGHDK and CDR2 is SYGVNS in the germline V gene. V gave up 3 bases and J gave up 6 bases, with 16 bases separating them. The CDR3 DNA reads as TGTGCCAGCAGTGATTTTAGCGCGGATAGGGATACGCAGTATTTT. Protein product: CASSDFSADRDTQYF.